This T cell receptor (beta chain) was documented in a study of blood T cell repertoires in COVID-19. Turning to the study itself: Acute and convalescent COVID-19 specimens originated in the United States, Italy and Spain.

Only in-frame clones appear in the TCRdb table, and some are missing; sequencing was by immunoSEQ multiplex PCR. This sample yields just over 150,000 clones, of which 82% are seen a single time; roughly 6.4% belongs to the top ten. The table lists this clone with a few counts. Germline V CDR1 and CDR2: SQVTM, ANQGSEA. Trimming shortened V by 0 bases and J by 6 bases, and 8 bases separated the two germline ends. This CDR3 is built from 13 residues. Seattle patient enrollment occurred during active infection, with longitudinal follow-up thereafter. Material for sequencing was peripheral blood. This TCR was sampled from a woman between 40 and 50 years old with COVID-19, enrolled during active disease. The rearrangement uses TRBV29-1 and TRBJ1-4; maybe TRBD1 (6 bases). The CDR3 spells CSVEDRGDEKLFF. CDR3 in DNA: TGCAGCGTTGAAGACAGGGGCGATGAAAAACTGTTTTTT.